This T cell receptor (beta chain) was sequenced during a study of blood T cell repertoires in COVID-19. Looking at the study overall: There were acute and convalescent COVID-19 samples, and they came from the United States, Italy and Spain.

In the original processing: Using reference gene primer amplification, nucleated cell counts were estimated. Profiling relied on immunoSEQ multiplex PCR, and the TCRdb table lists in-frame clones only, not all of them. V and J calls and clone size are given by that table; D and trimming were obtained from the DNA. Among 53,000 or so clones, around 84% were seen once, and the ten largest hold approximately 15%. The sample holds one count of this clone. The TCR originated in a man in his 70s with active COVID-19. The sequencing input was peripheral blood.

CDR3 bases: TGTGCCAGCTCAGGGCAGGGGGCGAATAAAGGCAATCAGCCCCAGCATTTT. It is translated as CASSGQGANKGNQPQHF. The chain uses TRBV18 and TRBJ1-5; TRBD1 matches 8 bases. V lost 5 bases to trimming and J lost 2 bases; unmatched junction nucleotides: 11. There are 17 residues in the CDR3. The V gene's germline CDR1 is KGHSH and CDR2 LQKENI. The complete variable domain, with remaining parts taken from reference TRBV18 and TRBJ1-5, reads NAGVMQNPRHLVRRRGQEARLRCSPMKGHSHVYWYRQLPEEGLKFMVYLQKENIIDESGMPKERFSAEFPKEGPSILRIQQVVRGDSAAYFCASSGQGANKGNQPQHFGDGTRLSIL.